One and the same sample provided the 28 T cell receptor beta chains below, sequenced in a study of shared clonotypes between healthy human individuals. Sequenced by immunoSEQ multiplex PCR; TCRdb stores in-frame clones only, minus some. This table holds around 1.6 million clones, approximately 98% found once. Material for sequencing was naive CD4+ T cells sorted from blood. Sample subset: CD45RA+ positively selected. These TCRs come from a man aged 25-40 years in good health.

This sequence joins TRBV28 and TRBJ2-1, with 9 bases lining up with TRBD2. Germline V gives CDR1 MDHEN, CDR2 SYDVKM. V was pared by 4 bases and J by 7 bases, with 5 bases of the junction left unmatched. The CDR3 has 14 amino acids. The CDR3: CASSWAGGWNEQFF. The CDR3, as DNA: TGTGCCAGCAGTTGGGCGGGAGGGTGGAATGAGCAGTTCTTC.

The chain links TRBV7-9 to TRBJ1-2; D is uncertain. The germline V gene has CDR1 SEHNR and CDR2 FQNEAQ (reference sequence). With 1 base removed from V and 5 bases from J, the gap between germline ends came to 5 bases. The CDR3 loop spans 12 amino acids. CDR3 protein: CASSLGPYGYTF. Here the CDR3 DNA reads TGTGCCAGCAGCTTAGGGCCGTATGGCTACACCTTC.

The chain recombines TRBV6-1 with TRBJ1-5; D remains unclear. The V gene's germline CDR1 is MNHNS and CDR2 SASEGT. V lost 3 bases to trimming and J lost 6 bases, with 12 bases between them. The CDR3 length is 14 residues. This CDR3 is CASSEQTLGQPQHF. In nucleotides, the CDR3 is TGTGCCAGCAGTGAGCAGACTTTGGGTCAGCCCCAGCATTTT.

The chain employs TRBV5-1 and TRBJ2-2; D remains ambiguous. The CDR3 consists of 15 residues. The germline gives CDR1 SGHRS, CDR2 YFSETQ. Trimming shortened V by 4 bases and J by 1 base, and 11 bases separated the two germline ends. In nucleotides, the CDR3 is TGCGCCAGCAGCCGGAACGACGGGAACACCGGGGAGCTGTTTTTT. The encoded protein is CASSRNDGNTGELFF. Complete variable domain (other parts from reference TRBV5-1 and TRBJ2-2): KAGVTQTPRYLIKTRGQQVTLSCSPISGHRSVSWYQQTPGQGLQFLFEYFSETQRNKGNFPGRFSGRQFSNSRSEMNVSTLELGDSALYLCASSRNDGNTGELFFGEGSRLTVL.

The J gene is TRBJ1-1, the V gene TRBV5-1, with TRBD1 identical over 7 bases. The V gene end was trimmed by 5 bases and the J gene end by 0 bases; junction bases not matched to a gene: 4. CDR3 length: 14 residues. CDR1 is SGHRS, CDR2 YFSETQ, per germline. The CDR3 protein is CASRSTGMNTEAFF. CDR3 DNA: TGCGCCAGCAGGTCGACAGGGATGAACACTGAAGCTTTCTTT.

The V call is TRBV6-5, the J call TRBJ2-1; D perhaps matches TRBD1 (5 bases). V lost 6 bases, J lost 3 bases, and 12 bases lay in between. This CDR3 region has 14 residues. Germline values: CDR1 MNHEY, CDR2 SVGAGI. CDR3 sequence reads: CASSPVQVYNEQFF. CDR3 nucleotides: TGTGCCAGCAGCCCCGTACAGGTCTACAATGAGCAGTTCTTC.

The rearrangement links TRBV5-6 to TRBJ2-7, with D perhaps TRBD2 (5 bases). The CDR3 spans 15 residues. V lost 2 bases and J lost 1, with 13 bases in between. Germline values: CDR1 SGHDT, CDR2 YYEEEE. CDR3 sequence (DNA): TGTGCCAGCAGCTTTCCGCCCGAGGGTTCCTACGAGCAGTACTTC. Protein: CASSFPPEGSYEQYF.

This chain joins TRBV6-1 and TRBJ1-1; D unresolved. Between the trimmed V and J ends, which lost 1 base and 3 bases, there was a span of 9 bases. CDR1 is MNHNS and CDR2 is SASEGT in the germline V gene. This CDR3 contains 14 residues. In nucleotides, the CDR3 is TGTGCCAGCAGTGAAGGAGTTTCGGACACTGAAGCTTTCTTT. As protein: CASSEGVSDTEAFF.

A single count supports this clone. This chain links TRBV11-2 with TRBJ2-1; no clear D gene. The CDR3 runs 15 residues. Germline CDR1 reads SGHAT; CDR2 reads FQNNGV. Trimming left V 5 bases short and J 5 bases short, with 16 bases between. CDR3 sequence (DNA): TGTGCCAGCAGCCCCGTCCGAGGTGGGCACAATGAGCAGTTCTTC. Translating gives CASSPVRGGHNEQFF.

The chain is built from TRBV11-2 and TRBJ2-6; tentative D call: TRBD1 (5 bases). The ends were cut back, 5 bases at V and 0 bases at J, with 8 bases in the middle. CDR3 length: 15 residues. Germline CDR1 is SGHAT and CDR2 is FQNNGV. CDR3 amino acids: CASSQGHSGANVLTF. DNA of the CDR3: TGTGCCAGCAGCCAAGGACACTCTGGGGCCAACGTCCTGACTTTC.

The CDR3: CASSPRRNTGELFF. CDR3 nucleotides: TGTGCCAGCAGTCCTCGTCGGAACACCGGGGAGCTGTTTTTT. This sequence joins TRBV6-5 and TRBJ2-2; D is undetermined. CDR3 length equals 14 residues. With 5 bases removed from V and 1 base from J, the gap between germline ends came to 8 bases. Germline CDR1 and CDR2: MNHEY and SVGAGI.

This clone is a singleton in its sample. This rearrangement joins TRBV6-5 to TRBJ2-2, with D unclear. Germline assignment: CDR1 MNHEY and CDR2 SVGAGI. V was clipped by 0 bases and J by 9 bases, with 8 bases between them. This CDR3 is built from 13 residues. The CDR3 sequence: CASSYSRFRELFF. DNA for the CDR3: TGTGCCAGCAGTTACTCCAGGTTCCGGGAGCTGTTTTTT.

The chain couples TRBV4-1 to TRBJ1-1; TRBD1 matches at 8 bases. The junction had 6 bases not matched to a gene; V was cut back by 5 bases and J by 4 bases. This CDR3 has 14 amino acids. The germline V gene has CDR1 MGHRA and CDR2 YSYEKL. This CDR3 is CASSAQGAGTEAFF. The CDR3 DNA reads TGCGCCAGCAGCGCCCAGGGGGCAGGCACTGAAGCTTTCTTT.

The chain combines TRBV7-2 with TRBJ1-5; D perhaps matches TRBD1 (5 bases). The CDR3 runs to 13 residues. CDR1 is SGHTA and CDR2 is FQGNSA in the germline V gene. V was trimmed by 5 bases and J by 2 bases, leaving 7 bases between them. The CDR3 DNA reads as TGTGCCAGCAGCATGACAGGCAATCAGCCCCAGCATTTT. Translation gives CASSMTGNQPQHF.

This chain uses TRBV19 with TRBJ2-5, with D possibly called TRBD1 or TRBD2 (5 bases each). Trimming stripped 10 bases from V and 3 bases from J, with 21 bases between. Germline V lookup: CDR1 LNHDA, CDR2 SQIVND (reference sequence). The CDR3 has 15 residues. CDR3 loop: CATNHPGTKEETQYF. As DNA, the CDR3 is TGTGCCACTAACCACCCCGGGACCAAAGAAGAGACCCAGTACTTC.

This rearrangement joins TRBV19 to TRBJ1-5; D is possibly TRBD1 (5 bases). This CDR3 spans 15 amino acids. V was clipped by 3 bases and J by 0 bases, with 9 bases between them. Germline lookup yields CDR1 LNHDA and CDR2 SQIVND (reference sequence). The CDR3 DNA is TGTGCCAGTAGTATGGGGCAGACTAGCAATCAGCCCCAGCATTTT. Protein: CASSMGQTSNQPQHF. The full variable domain, with the rest looked up from reference TRBV19 and TRBJ1-5, is DGGITQSPKYLFRKEGQNVTLSCEQNLNHDAMYWYRQDPGQGLRLIYYSQIVNDFQKGDIAEGYSVSREKKESFPLTVTSAQKNPTAFYLCASSMGQTSNQPQHFGDGTRLSIL.

The J gene is TRBJ2-1, the V gene TRBV5-1; D might be TRBD2 (5 bases). Looked up from germline, CDR1 is SGHRS and CDR2 is YFSETQ. Trimming removed 0 bases at V and 5 bases at J, with 9 bases between. The CDR3 length is 14 residues. The CDR3 loop is CASSLGGYNNEQFF. CDR3 DNA: TGCGCCAGCAGCTTGGGCGGGTATAACAATGAGCAGTTCTTC.

The V call is TRBV18, the J call TRBJ1-2; D is perhaps TRBD1 (5 bases). The CDR3 is made up of 15 amino acids. Trimming removed 0 bases at V and 5 bases at J, with 13 bases between. Germline V gene lookup returns CDR1 KGHSH and CDR2 LQKENI. The CDR3 reads CASSPPGTASYGYTF. In nucleotides, the CDR3 is TGTGCCAGCTCACCACCGGGGACGGCTAGTTATGGCTACACCTTC. Supplemented by reference TRBV18 and TRBJ1-2, the full variable domain reads NAGVMQNPRHLVRRRGQEARLRCSPMKGHSHVYWYRQLPEEGLKFMVYLQKENIIDESGMPKERFSAEFPKEGPSILRIQQVVRGDSAAYFCASSPPGTASYGYTFGSGTRLTVV.

CDR3 DNA: TGTGCCAGCAGTCAGACTAGCGGGAATTTCTACGAGCAGTACTTC. It translates to CASSQTSGNFYEQYF. The V gene is TRBV28, the J gene TRBJ2-7; 11 nucleotides line up with TRBD2. J lost 3 bases, V lost 5 bases, and 6 bases had no gene match. Looked up from germline, CDR1 is MDHEN and CDR2 is SYDVKM. The CDR3 runs 15 residues.

The V call is TRBV5-8, the J call TRBJ1-4; D gene unclear. This CDR3 has 15 residues. Trimming pared 6 bases from V and 8 bases from J, leaving 20 bases between. From germline, CDR1 is SGHTS and CDR2 YDEGEE. The CDR3 DNA reads TGTGCCAGCAAATTAGAACGGTTTCTTGGCGAAAAACTGTTTTTT. It codes for CASKLERFLGEKLFF.

This chain links TRBV28 with TRBJ2-3, with 13 bases fitting TRBD2. V lost 6 bases, J lost 3 bases, and 9 bases stayed unmatched. Germline CDR1 reads MDHEN; CDR2 reads SYDVKM. The CDR3 spans 17 residues. CDR3 amino acids: CASSPLGLAGKTDTQYF. The CDR3 DNA reads TGTGCCAGCAGCCCCCTGGGACTAGCGGGAAAAACAGATACGCAGTATTTT.

The genes are TRBV5-1 and TRBJ1-2, with D hard to call. CDR3 length: 14 residues. Trimming pared 0 bases from V and 6 bases from J, leaving 12 bases between. Germline V gene data show CDR1 as SGHRS and CDR2 as YFSETQ. In DNA, the CDR3 is TGCGCCAGCAGCTTGGAGGACCCCGAGGATGGCTACACCTTC. Protein sequence: CASSLEDPEDGYTF. Looking up the rest from reference TRBV5-1 and TRBJ1-2 gives the full variable domain: KAGVTQTPRYLIKTRGQQVTLSCSPISGHRSVSWYQQTPGQGLQFLFEYFSETQRNKGNFPGRFSGRQFSNSRSEMNVSTLELGDSALYLCASSLEDPEDGYTFGSGTRLTVV.

About this clone: Germline is not matched at one junction end, which may reflect a read error. The rearrangement uses TRBV19 and TRBJ2-5; 7 bases fit TRBD1. Germline loops: CDR1 LNHDA, CDR2 SQIVND (reference sequence). The CDR3 runs to 16 residues. CDR3 coding DNA: TGTGCCAGTAGTATTTCCCAGACAGGGAAATTAGAGTCCCAGTACTTC. As protein: CASSISQTGKLESQYF.

This chain connects TRBV29-1 to TRBJ2-2; TRBD2 aligns across 10 bases. This CDR3 is built from 15 residues. Trimming cost V 4 bases and J 3 bases; bases outside gene matches: 5. Germline assignment: CDR1 SQVTM and CDR2 ANQGSEA. CDR3 residues: CSVGLAGLYTGELFF. CDR3 sequence (DNA): TGCAGCGTTGGACTAGCGGGTCTTTACACCGGGGAGCTGTTTTTT.

This rearrangement joins TRBV9 to TRBJ2-1; D unclear. Trimming pared 0 bases from V and 6 bases from J, leaving 10 bases between. Germline lookup yields CDR1 SGDLS and CDR2 YYNGEE. There are 14 residues in the CDR3. As DNA, the CDR3 is TGTGCCAGCAGCGTAGACCCTTTTGTCAATGAGCAGTTCTTC. Its protein is CASSVDPFVNEQFF.

The CDR3 loop is CASSPPGLAGMNEQYF. The DNA of the CDR3 is TGTGCCAGCAGCCCGCCGGGACTAGCGGGAATGAACGAGCAGTACTTC. The chain couples TRBV7-2 to TRBJ2-7; 13 bases map to TRBD2. The CDR3 has 16 amino acids. J gave up 5 bases and V 5 bases, and 9 bases lay outside the gene matches. Germline V gene sequence: CDR1 SGHTA, CDR2 FQGNSA.

V gene TRBV21-1 combines with J gene TRBJ2-5; whether TRBD1, the table's D call, matches the DNA was not checked. TRBV21-1 is a recognized pseudogene. The CDR3 extends over 16 amino acids. This CDR3 reads CASSGYGTATQETQYF. Here the CDR3 DNA reads TGTGCCAGCAGCGGATACGGGACAGCTACGCAAGAGACCCAGTACTTC.

J is TRBJ2-5 and V is TRBV19; 8 positions match TRBD1. V dropped 5 bases and J dropped 1; count of bases not matched to a gene: 6. The CDR3 is 15 residues long. From germline, CDR1 is LNHDA and CDR2 SQIVND (reference sequence). CDR3 DNA sequence: TGTGCCAGTAGTTCCGGGACAGGATTCCAAGAGACCCAGTACTTC. It translates to CASSSGTGFQETQYF.